This T cell receptor beta chain was retrieved from a study of blood T cells in healthy people across ages. About the study: The template switching approach captured approximately one barcoded beta molecule for every two T cells.

A note on this clonotype: Its antigen is still unknown.

Overall study results and limits: TCR beta diversity per million T cells fell roughly linearly with age.

Trimming took off 0 bases at V and 1 base at J, with 19 bases between the two ends. Germline assignment: CDR1 MNHEY and CDR2 SVGEGT. The length of the CDR3 is 19 residues. A sample-barcoded 5' primer and a J-beta primer mix were used in a second PCR of about 7 to 12 cycles. One entry per CDR3 protein, called by TCRdb with MiXCR from the 5' RACE reads. The sample shows fewer than 900,000 distinct CDR3 sequences, roughly 43% of them seen only once. Peripheral blood from each donor was collected in a volume of approximately 9.5 milliliters. This TCR was recovered from a woman aged 60 to 75 in good health. The sample consisted of blood. V usage is TRBV6-2 or TRBV6-3 and J usage is TRBJ1-5, with unresolved D. The CDR3 DNA reads as TGTGCCAGCAGTTACTCTCAGGATGTCCACCCGGGGAGCAATCAGCCCCAGCATTTT. The encoded protein is CASSYSQDVHPGSNQPQHF.